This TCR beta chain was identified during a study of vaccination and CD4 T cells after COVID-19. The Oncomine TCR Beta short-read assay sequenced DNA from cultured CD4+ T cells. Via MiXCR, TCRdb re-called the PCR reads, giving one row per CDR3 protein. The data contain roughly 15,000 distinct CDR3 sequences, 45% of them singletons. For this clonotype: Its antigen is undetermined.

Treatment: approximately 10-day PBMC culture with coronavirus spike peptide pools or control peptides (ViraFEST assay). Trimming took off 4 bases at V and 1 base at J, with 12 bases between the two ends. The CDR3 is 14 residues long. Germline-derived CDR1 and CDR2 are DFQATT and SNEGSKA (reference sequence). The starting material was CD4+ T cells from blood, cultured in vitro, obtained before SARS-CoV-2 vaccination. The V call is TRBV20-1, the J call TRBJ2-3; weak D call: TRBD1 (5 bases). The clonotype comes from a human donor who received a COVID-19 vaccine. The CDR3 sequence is CSATWGARTDTQYF. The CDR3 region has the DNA TGCAGTGCTACCTGGGGCGCTCGCACAGATACGCAGTATTTT.